These 31 T cell receptor beta chains were all obtained from the same sample, sequenced in a study of T cells in Graves' hyperthyroidism and ophthalmopathy. RNA transcripts yielded amplified TCR beta CDR3 regions. TCR CDR3 regions were first amplified by RT-PCR with HTBI primers. Each CDR3 protein is one row after TCRdb ran MiXCR on the multiplex PCR reads. The sample consists of 200,000 to 250,000 distinct CDR3 sequences, 24% of them appearing once. Sequenced material: blood. These TCRs come from a woman in her thirties or forties with Graves' ophthalmopathy.

This clonotype was counted many times. The CDR3 DNA reads TGTGCCAGCAGTTACTCTAGCGGCGATGTATCCAACTACGAGCAGTACTTC. It codes for CASSYSSGDVSNYEQYF. This chain uses TRBV6-5 with TRBJ2-7; D might be TRBD2 (6 bases). V lost 0 bases, J lost 3 bases, and 18 bases lay in between. The CDR3 has 17 amino acids. CDR1 is MNHEY and CDR2 is SVGAGI in the germline V gene.

The V and J genes are TRBV2 and TRBJ2-7; 11 bases match TRBD1. V lost 6 bases to trimming and J lost 10 bases; unmatched junction nucleotides: 5. In germline, CDR1 is SNHLY, CDR2 FYNNEI. The CDR3 length is 12 residues. The CDR3 DNA reads TGTGCCAGCAGCCGGGACAGGGGGAGACAGTACTTC. This sequence encodes CASSRDRGRQYF. The full variable domain, in which reference TRBV2 and TRBJ2-7 provide the parts outside the CDR3, is EPEVTQTPSHQVTQMGQEVILRCVPISNHLYFYWYRQILGQKVEFLVSFYNNEISEKSEIFDDQFSVERPDGSNFTLKIRSTKLEDSAMYFCASSRDRGRQYFGPGTRLTVT.

The CDR3 DNA reads as TGTGCCAGCAGTTCTAGCGGGACAGGGGGCGGAGGCACTGAAGCTTTCTTT. Its translation is CASSSSGTGGGGTEAFF. The J gene is TRBJ1-1, the V gene TRBV28; 12 nucleotides match TRBD1. J lost 4 bases, V lost 4 bases, and 10 bases had no gene match. Germline loops: CDR1 MDHEN, CDR2 SYDVKM. The CDR3 covers 17 residues. Drawing the rest from reference TRBV28 and TRBJ1-1, the complete variable domain is DVKVTQSSRYLVKRTGEKVFLECVQDMDHENMFWYRQDPGLGLRLIYFSYDVKMKEKGDIPEGYSVSREKKERFSLILESASTNQTSMYLCASSSSGTGGGGTEAFFGQGTRLTVV.

This clonotype was seen many times. One base away lies a much larger clone, so this may be a sequencing read error. The chain employs TRBV12-3 or TRBV12-4 and TRBJ1-2; 7 nucleotides line up with TRBD1. The length of the CDR3 is 15 residues. V shed 7 bases, J shed 7 bases, and the junction held 15 bases outside the gene matches. DNA for the CDR3: TGTGCCAGCACCTCAGGGGGAGGGAAGGGATCTGGCTACACCTTC. This codes for CASTSGGGKGSGYTF.

This clonotype was counted at least ten times. The chain carries TRBV19 and TRBJ2-2, with 11 bases lining up with TRBD1. V lost 7 bases and J lost 1; bases outside the gene matches: 5. Per germline, CDR1 LNHDA and CDR2 SQIVND (reference sequence). The CDR3 is 16 amino acids. The CDR3 spells CASIGQGALNTGELFF. Written as DNA, the CDR3 is TGTGCCAGTATCGGACAGGGGGCCCTGAACACCGGGGAGCTGTTTTTT.

The table lists this clonotype with a few counts. This chain joins TRBV5-5 and TRBJ2-2; 9 positions agree with TRBD1. The CDR3 is made up of 16 amino acids. Per the germline V gene, CDR1 is SGHKS and CDR2 is YYEKEE (reference sequence). J was trimmed by 7 bases and V by 0 bases; bases with no gene match: 7. The CDR3 DNA is TGTGCCAGCAGCTTGGTGGGACAGGGCAAAGTCGGGGAGCTGTTTTTT. Translation: CASSLVGQGKVGELFF.

A note on this clonotype: A read error may explain this, as a much larger clone is one base away. The CDR3 spells CVSSIQGADNQPQHF. The CDR3 region has the DNA TGTGTCAGTAGTATACAGGGGGCAGACAATCAGCCCCAGCATTTT. The chain has TRBV19 and TRBJ1-5; 9 bases are shared with TRBD1. CDR1 is LNHDA and CDR2 is SQIVND in the germline V gene (reference sequence). This CDR3 region has 15 residues.

The chain joins TRBV3-1 to TRBJ2-3; D unclear. CDR3 length equals 14 residues. V was pared by 1 base and J by 3 bases, with 8 bases between. Germline V gene lookup returns CDR1 LGHDT and CDR2 YNNKEL (reference sequence). CDR3 residues: CASSQGLGTDTQYF. The DNA of the CDR3 is TGTGCCAGCAGCCAAGGGCTGGGTACAGATACGCAGTATTTT.

This clonotype occurred many times. The gene calls are TRBV10-2 and TRBJ1-1; no firm D call. The CDR3 covers 14 residues. Trimming shortened V by 0 bases and J by 1 base, and 6 bases separated the two germline ends. Germline V gene lookup returns CDR1 WSHSY and CDR2 SAAADI. CDR3 in amino acids: CASSESGWNTEAFF. CDR3 in DNA: TGCGCCAGCAGTGAGTCGGGGTGGAACACTGAAGCTTTCTTT.

The J gene is TRBJ1-2, the V gene TRBV7-2, with D tentatively TRBD1 (5 bases). Trimming took off 5 bases at V and 4 bases at J, with 17 bases between the two ends. CDR1 SGHTA and CDR2 FQGNSA come from the germline V gene. The CDR3 runs 15 residues. The CDR3 is CASSPGTELLYGYTF. The CDR3 bases are TGTGCCAGCAGCCCCGGGACGGAATTACTCTATGGCTACACCTTC.

The chain has TRBV28 and TRBJ1-5; D is ambiguous. The V end was cut by 2 bases, the J end by 4 bases, with 15 bases between. Germline lookup yields CDR1 MDHEN and CDR2 SYDVKM. The CDR3 contains 16 residues. The CDR3 sequence is CASSLRVLAINQPQHF. CDR3 bases: TGTGCCAGCAGTTTAAGGGTCCTTGCAATAAATCAGCCCCAGCATTTT.

This rearrangement joins TRBV12-3 or TRBV12-4 to TRBJ2-5; 10 nucleotides align to TRBD1. CDR3 size: 16 residues. V was clipped by 5 bases and J by 2 bases; unmatched bases: 8. Here the CDR3 DNA reads TGTGCCAGCAGTCTCGGGACAGGGGTAAATCAAGAGACCCAGTACTTC. Translated: CASSLGTGVNQETQYF.

This clonotype has a count of ten or more. The V gene is TRBV11-2, the J gene TRBJ1-2; 7 bases line up with TRBD1. Germline values: CDR1 SGHAT, CDR2 FQNNGV. The CDR3 covers 13 residues. Trimming at V came to 6 bases and at J to 4 bases, leaving 5 bases not matched to a gene. The CDR3 DNA reads as TGTGCCAGCAGTATTGACAGGGTCTATGGCTACACCTTC. Translation: CASSIDRVYGYTF.

J is TRBJ2-5 and V is TRBV15, with TRBD2 matching 10 bases. The CDR3 consists of 16 residues. After removal of 8 bases from V and 5 bases from J, the junction contained 14 bases not matched to a gene. Germline V lookup: CDR1 LNHNV, CDR2 YYDKDF (reference sequence). CDR3 amino acids: CATGRGRLAGDETQYF. The CDR3 bases are TGTGCCACCGGACGGGGTCGGCTAGCGGGGGATGAGACCCAGTACTTC.

This clonotype was counted at least ten times. This chain joins TRBV18 and TRBJ2-5; 7 bases map to TRBD1. Germline assignment: CDR1 KGHSH and CDR2 LQKENI. V shed 4 bases and J 3 bases; nucleotides not matched to a gene: 2. The CDR3 covers 13 residues. The CDR3 bases are TGTGCCAGCTCACGAGGACAGGAAGAGACCCAGTACTTC. It is translated as CASSRGQEETQYF.

This clonotype was observed at least ten times. The chain combines TRBV6-1 with TRBJ1-5, with D possibly TRBD1 on 6 matching bases. The CDR3 totals 15 residues. Trimming stripped 4 bases from V and 4 bases from J, with 14 bases between. Germline loops: CDR1 MNHNS, CDR2 SASEGT. The CDR3 sequence: CASSVLGTQNQPQHF. DNA for the CDR3: TGTGCCAGCAGTGTTCTAGGGACACAGAATCAGCCCCAGCATTTT.

V usage is TRBV30 and J usage is TRBJ1-2; D gene ambiguous. Germline V gene lookup returns CDR1 GTSNPN and CDR2 SVGIG (reference sequence). V lost 7 bases to trimming and J lost 0 bases, with 9 bases between them. This CDR3 is built from 12 residues. This CDR3 is CALKESNYGYTF. The CDR3 DNA is TGTGCCTTGAAGGAGTCTAACTATGGCTACACCTTC. Together with reference TRBV30 and TRBJ1-2, the CDR3 gives the full variable domain: SQTIHQWPATLVQPVGSPLSLECTVEGTSNPNLYWYRQAAGRGLQLLFYSVGIGQISSEVPQNLSASRPQDRQFILSSKKLLLSDSGFYLCALKESNYGYTFGSGTRLTVV.

This clonotype was detected many times. The chain carries TRBV5-4 and TRBJ2-5; the D call may be TRBD1 or TRBD2 (5 bases each). Germline CDR1 is SGHNT and CDR2 is YYREEE (reference sequence). This CDR3 has 13 amino acids. Trimming removed 0 bases at V and 6 bases at J, with 9 bases between. The CDR3 DNA is TGTGCCAGCAGCTTGGATACGGGGCAGACCCAGTACTTC. Encoded protein: CASSLDTGQTQYF.

At least ten counts were recorded for this clonotype. V and J are TRBV2 and TRBJ2-5; the match to TRBD1 covers 11 bases. This CDR3 is 14 amino acids long. V trimming: 5 bases; J trimming: 5 bases; junction bases outside the gene matches: 4. From germline, CDR1 is SNHLY and CDR2 FYNNEI. CDR3 in DNA: TGTGCCAGCAGTTGGACAGGGGGCTGGGAGACCCAGTACTTC. This sequence encodes CASSWTGGWETQYF. The variable domain in full, with the rest retrieved from reference TRBV2 and TRBJ2-5, is EPEVTQTPSHQVTQMGQEVILRCVPISNHLYFYWYRQILGQKVEFLVSFYNNEISEKSEIFDDQFSVERPDGSNFTLKIRSTKLEDSAMYFCASSWTGGWETQYFGPGTRLLVL.

The chain carries TRBV13 and TRBJ1-2; TRBD1 agrees at 11 bases. The J segment lost 5 bases and the V segment lost 7 bases, leaving 6 bases of the junction unmatched. The CDR3 runs to 14 residues. Per germline, CDR1 PRHDT and CDR2 FYEKMQ (reference sequence). CDR3 amino acids: CASTRTGGKYGYTF. CDR3 coding DNA: TGTGCCAGCACCCGGACAGGGGGCAAGTATGGCTACACCTTC. The whole variable domain, remainder taken from reference TRBV13 and TRBJ1-2, is AAGVIQSPRHLIKEKRETATLKCYPIPRHDTVYWYQQGPGQDPQFLISFYEKMQSDKGSIPDRFSAQQFSDYHSELNMSSLELGDSALYFCASTRTGGKYGYTFGSGTRLTVV.

This clonotype came up a few times. The rearrangement uses TRBV15 and TRBJ2-5, with D unclear. The length of the CDR3 is 15 residues. V lost 0 bases, J lost 0 bases, and 8 bases lay in between. Germline V gene data show CDR1 as LNHNV and CDR2 as YYDKDF (reference sequence). The CDR3 DNA sequence: TGTGCCACCAGCAGAGATCGGCAGTACCAAGAGACCCAGTACTTC. This codes for CATSRDRQYQETQYF.

The rearrangement joins TRBV28 to TRBJ2-6; 9 bases fit TRBD1. Germline V gene sequence: CDR1 MDHEN, CDR2 SYDVKM. Germline trimming cut 5 bases from V and 1 base from J; bases unmatched to any gene: 6. This CDR3 is 17 amino acids long. CDR3: CASSGPGQGSGANVLTF. The CDR3 region has the DNA TGTGCCAGCAGTGGACCGGGACAGGGATCTGGGGCCAACGTCCTGACTTTC.

This clonotype was detected many times. The chain couples TRBV5-8 to TRBJ1-1; D gene uncertain. V shed 5 bases and J shed 0 bases, with 17 bases lying between them. Germline V CDR1 and CDR2: SGHTS, YDEGEE. The CDR3 is 16 residues long. CDR3 sequence: CASRAHPDAMNTEAFF. The CDR3 DNA follows: TGTGCCAGCAGGGCCCACCCCGACGCAATGAACACTGAAGCTTTCTTT.

This clonotype has at least ten counts. This chain connects TRBV24-1 to TRBJ2-2; TRBD1 matches 7 bases. Germline CDR1 KGHDR, CDR2 SFDVKD. This CDR3 comprises 17 residues. J gave up 0 bases and V 5 bases, and 8 bases lay outside the gene matches. The CDR3 loop reads CATSGRQGGPNTGELFF. The CDR3 bases are TGTGCCACCAGTGGACGACAGGGTGGTCCGAACACCGGGGAGCTGTTTTTT.

This clonotype was seen many times. V is TRBV7-9 and J is TRBJ1-1, with D unresolved. CDR1 is SEHNR and CDR2 is FQNEAQ in the germline V gene (reference sequence). CDR3 size: 14 residues. Trimming pared 2 bases from V and 1 base from J, leaving 8 bases between. CDR3 in DNA: TGTGCCAGCAGCTTATTTAAGGAGAACACTGAAGCTTTCTTT. Translation: CASSLFKENTEAFF.

The sample holds a few counts of this clonotype. This sequence joins TRBV30 and TRBJ1-5; D is perhaps TRBD1 (6 bases). Deletions cut 2 bases from V and 5 bases from J, with 7 bases between. The CDR3 runs 12 residues. Per germline, CDR1 GTSNPN and CDR2 SVGIG (reference sequence). The CDR3 loop reads CAWSQGYQPQHF. In DNA, the CDR3 is TGTGCCTGGAGTCAGGGGTATCAGCCCCAGCATTTT. Combining the CDR3 with reference TRBV30 and TRBJ1-5 gives the whole variable domain SQTIHQWPATLVQPVGSPLSLECTVEGTSNPNLYWYRQAAGRGLQLLFYSVGIGQISSEVPQNLSASRPQDRQFILSSKKLLLSDSGFYLCAWSQGYQPQHFGDGTRLSIL.

This clonotype was recorded many times. The J gene is TRBJ2-1, the V gene TRBV24-1; TRBD1 agrees at 7 bases. This CDR3 contains 18 residues. Germline V CDR1 and CDR2: KGHDR, SFDVKD. V lost 3 bases to trimming and J lost 1 base; unmatched junction nucleotides: 11. The CDR3 nucleotides read TGTGCCACCAGTGATGGAACGGGACAGCTTGGGTCCTACAATGAGCAGTTCTTC. The encoded protein is CATSDGTGQLGSYNEQFF.

This clonotype has ten or more counts. The chain couples TRBV20-1 to TRBJ2-2; tentative D call: TRBD2 (5 bases). The CDR3 is 13 residues long. Germline V lookup: CDR1 DFQATT, CDR2 SNEGSKA (reference sequence). V was trimmed by 4 bases and J by 4 bases, leaving 10 bases between them. The CDR3 nucleotides read TGCAGTGCTATTCGGGAAGGCACCGGGGAGCTGTTTTTT. It codes for CSAIREGTGELFF.

There are a few counts of this clonotype. CDR3 DNA sequence: TGTGCCAGCAGTTACCGGACAGGGGGTAACGAGCAGTACTTC. Its translation is CASSYRTGGNEQYF. The chain carries TRBV6-5 and TRBJ2-7, with TRBD1 matching 10 bases. The germline CDR1 and CDR2 sequences are MNHEY and SVGAGI. Trimming took 2 bases from V and 5 from J; bases not matched to a gene: 3. The CDR3 covers 14 residues.

This clonotype was observed at least ten times. V and J are TRBV30 and TRBJ2-7; possibly TRBD1 for D (6 bases). The CDR3 is made up of 13 amino acids. CDR1 GTSNPN and CDR2 SVGIG come from the germline V gene (reference sequence). V shed 2 bases and J shed 6 bases, with 14 bases lying between them. The CDR3 region is CAWSLGHGGEQYF. CDR3 DNA sequence: TGTGCCTGGAGTCTGGGACACGGAGGCGAGCAGTACTTC. Full variable domain (rest looked up from reference TRBV30 and TRBJ2-7): SQTIHQWPATLVQPVGSPLSLECTVEGTSNPNLYWYRQAAGRGLQLLFYSVGIGQISSEVPQNLSASRPQDRQFILSSKKLLLSDSGFYLCAWSLGHGGEQYFGPGTRLTVT.

Ten or more counts support this clonotype. V usage is TRBV2 and J usage is TRBJ1-5; D gene ambiguous. With 0 bases removed from V and 3 bases from J, the gap between germline ends came to 9 bases. CDR3 length equals 15 residues. The V gene's germline CDR1 is SNHLY and CDR2 FYNNEI. The CDR3: CASSEAGGYNQPQHF. CDR3 bases: TGTGCCAGCAGTGAAGCGGGCGGGTACAATCAGCCCCAGCATTTT.